The rows below give T cell receptor beta chains drawn from one sample of a study of tumor and adjacent non-tumor tissue in lung cancer. TCRdb reprocessed the multiplex PCR reads via MiXCR and lists one record per CDR3 protein. The data show more than 75,000 distinct CDR3 sequences, roughly 80% seen once. The sequenced material came from lung tumor tissue. These receptors were obtained from a woman aged 50 to 60 with non-small cell lung cancer. CDR3s include the opening cysteine and the closing phenylalanine or tryptophan. D genes are given only for firm matches. The size field is filled for only some rows; it gives once, few, many or a size class.

v_call: TRBV20-1; clone_size: many; j_call: TRBJ2-5; d_call: TRBD1; cdr3_aa: CSAAPGQGAPAQETQYF; cdr3_nt: TGCAGTGCTGCACCGGGACAGGGGGCGCCCGCCCAAGAGACCCAGTACTTC
v_call: TRBV4-3; clone_size: NA; j_call: TRBJ2-3; d_call: TRBD1; cdr3_aa: CASSQGWTGGTDTQYF; cdr3_nt: TGTGCCAGCAGCCAAGGATGGACAGGGGGCACAGATACGCAGTATTTT
v_call: TRBV28; clone_size: many; j_call: TRBJ2-3; d_call: TRBD1; cdr3_aa: CASRQRQGRGTQYF; cdr3_nt: TGTGCCAGCAGACAACGACAGGGAAGGGGTACGCAGTATTTT
v_call: TRBV12-3/TRBV12-4; clone_size: NA; j_call: TRBJ2-7; d_call: TRBD2; cdr3_aa: CVTSLRAGLHRNGYEQYF; cdr3_nt: TGTGTCACCAGTTTAAGAGCGGGACTACACCGAAATGGGTACGAGCAGTACTTC
v_call: TRBV11-1; clone_size: NA; j_call: TRBJ2-7; d_call: NA; cdr3_aa: CASGHWDGPYEQYF; cdr3_nt: TGTGCCAGCGGCCACTGGGACGGCCCCTACGAGCAGTACTTC
v_call: TRBV20-1; clone_size: NA; j_call: TRBJ2-3; d_call: TRBD1; cdr3_aa: CSTRDRTGINGTDTQYF; cdr3_nt: TGCAGTACTAGAGATAGGACAGGGATTAATGGTACAGATACGCAGTATTTT
v_call: TRBV20-1; clone_size: once; j_call: TRBJ2-2; d_call: NA; cdr3_aa: CSARDPGQNTGKLFF; cdr3_nt: TGCAGTGCTAGAGATCCCGGACAGAACACAGGGAAGCTGTTTTTT
v_call: TRBV5-5; clone_size: NA; j_call: TRBJ2-1; d_call: TRBD1; cdr3_aa: CASNSLGTGDPNEQFF; cdr3_nt: TGTGCCAGCAACTCCCTAGGGACAGGGGATCCCAATGAGCAATTCTTC
v_call: TRBV12-3/TRBV12-4; clone_size: NA; j_call: TRBJ1-5; d_call: NA; cdr3_aa: CASSLVQASGEPQRF; cdr3_nt: TGTGCCAGCAGTCTAGTACAGGCGTCGGGAGAGCCCCAGCGTTTT
v_call: TRBV12-3/TRBV12-4; clone_size: once; j_call: TRBJ2-7; d_call: TRBD1; cdr3_aa: CAITPGQGDEQYF; cdr3_nt: TGTGCCATCACCCCGGGACAGGGGGACGAGCAATACTTC
v_call: TRBV20-1; clone_size: NA; j_call: TRBJ2-5; d_call: NA; cdr3_aa: CGARFPQWRETQYF; cdr3_nt: TGCGGTGCTAGATTCCCCCAGTGGCGAGAGACCCAGTACTTC
v_call: TRBV20-1; clone_size: NA; j_call: TRBJ1-1; d_call: NA; cdr3_aa: CSVEGPYTEAFF; cdr3_nt: TGCAGTGTGGAGGGGCCGTACACTGAAGCTTTCTTT
v_call: TRBV24-1; clone_size: many; j_call: TRBJ2-3; d_call: NA; cdr3_aa: CATSSADSTDTQYF; cdr3_nt: TGTGCCACCAGCTCAGCAGACAGCACAGATACGCAGTATTTT
v_call: TRBV29-1; clone_size: NA; j_call: TRBJ1-1; d_call: TRBD1; cdr3_aa: CSITGGLLNTEEFF; cdr3_nt: TGCAGCATTACAGGGGGCTTGCTGAACACTGAAGAATTCTTT
v_call: TRBV7-2; clone_size: NA; j_call: TRBJ2-7; d_call: TRBD1; cdr3_aa: CASSLPGQDSYEQYF; cdr3_nt: TGTGCCAGCAGCCTACCGGGACAGGACTCCTACGAGCAGTACTTC
v_call: TRBV4-3; clone_size: NA; j_call: TRBJ1-1; d_call: NA; cdr3_aa: CASSQGDDWNTEAFF; cdr3_nt: TGCGCCAGCAGCCAAGGGGACGATTGGAACACTGAAGCTTTCTTT
v_call: TRBV6-6; clone_size: NA; j_call: TRBJ2-5; d_call: NA; cdr3_aa: CASSSDNPPGTQYF; cdr3_nt: TGTGCCAGCAGTTCCGATAACCCGCCGGGGACCCAGTACTTC
v_call: TRBV29-1; clone_size: NA; j_call: TRBJ2-3; d_call: NA; cdr3_aa: CSMGTQLTDTQYF; cdr3_nt: TGCAGCATGGGGACACAGTTAACAGATACGCAGTATTTT
v_call: TRBV6-2/TRBV6-3; clone_size: NA; j_call: TRBJ2-5; d_call: NA; cdr3_aa: CASRNGAAQYF; cdr3_nt: TGTGCCAGCAGAAATGGAGCGGCCCAGTACTTC
v_call: TRBV4-2; clone_size: NA; j_call: TRBJ1-3; d_call: NA; cdr3_aa: CASSQELQGLYGNTIYF; cdr3_nt: TGTGCCAGCAGCCAAGAGTTGCAAGGCCTCTATGGAAACACCATATATTTT
v_call: TRBV12-3/TRBV12-4; clone_size: many; j_call: TRBJ2-1; d_call: NA; cdr3_aa: CASSPLSGVGYNEQFF; cdr3_nt: TGTGCCAGCAGTCCCTTATCGGGAGTAGGCTACAATGAGCAGTTCTTC
v_call: TRBV12-3/TRBV12-4; clone_size: NA; j_call: TRBJ2-5; d_call: TRBD2; cdr3_aa: CASTPAAFGLAGAAETQYF; cdr3_nt: TGTGCCAGCACTCCGGCCGCTTTCGGACTAGCGGGGGCCGCAGAGACCCAGTACTTC
v_call: TRBV11-2; clone_size: NA; j_call: TRBJ2-7; d_call: NA; cdr3_aa: CASSISPRPSYEQYF; cdr3_nt: TGTGCCAGCAGCATATCTCCGAGACCCTCATACGAGCAGTACTTC
v_call: TRBV29-1; clone_size: NA; j_call: TRBJ2-1; d_call: NA; cdr3_aa: CSVDRGRRNEQYF; cdr3_nt: TGCAGCGTTGATAGAGGGCGCAGGAATGAGCAATACTTC
v_call: TRBV20-1; clone_size: NA; j_call: TRBJ1-2; d_call: NA; cdr3_aa: CSARVADYSYTF; cdr3_nt: TGCAGTGCTAGGGTGGCAGACTATAGCTACACTTTC
v_call: TRBV11-1; clone_size: NA; j_call: TRBJ2-3; d_call: NA; cdr3_aa: CAGRGTGMDTQCF; cdr3_nt: TGTGCCGGCAGAGGAACAGGGATGGATACGCAGTGTTTT
v_call: TRBV11-3; clone_size: few; j_call: TRBJ2-1; d_call: NA; cdr3_aa: CASSLVPDEQFF; cdr3_nt: TGTGCCAGCAGCTTAGTCCCCGATGAGCAGTTCTTC
v_call: TRBV6-1; clone_size: few; j_call: TRBJ2-7; d_call: NA; cdr3_aa: CTSSYVVYERYF; cdr3_nt: TGTACCAGCAGTTACGTTGTCTACGAGCGGTACTTC
v_call: TRBV28; clone_size: many; j_call: TRBJ2-7; d_call: NA; cdr3_aa: CASGTSGQEQYF; cdr3_nt: TGTGCCAGCGGGACCAGCGGCCAGGAGCAGTACTTC
v_call: TRBV29-1; clone_size: once; j_call: TRBJ2-2; d_call: NA; cdr3_aa: CSVLTGKPFF; cdr3_nt: TGCAGCGTACTTACCGGGAAGCCGTTTTTT
v_call: TRBV28; clone_size: NA; j_call: TRBJ2-3; d_call: NA; cdr3_aa: CVSSVSTDTRYF; cdr3_nt: TGTGTCAGCAGTGTTTCCACAGATACGCGATATTTT
v_call: TRBV11-2; clone_size: few; j_call: TRBJ2-1; d_call: TRBD1; cdr3_aa: CANRRDRDHEQFF; cdr3_nt: TGTGCCAACAGGCGGGACAGGGACCATGAGCAGTTCTTC
v_call: TRBV12-3/TRBV12-4; clone_size: once; j_call: TRBJ1-2; d_call: NA; cdr3_aa: CASMTSNSYGYTF; cdr3_nt: TGTGCCAGCATGACGTCGAATAGCTATGGCTACACCTTC
v_call: TRBV20-1; clone_size: few; j_call: TRBJ2-5; d_call: NA; cdr3_aa: CSAPKAGGGQEIQYF; cdr3_nt: TGCAGTGCCCCTAAAGCTGGGGGAGGACAAGAGATCCAGTACTTC
v_call: TRBV4-1; clone_size: NA; j_call: TRBJ2-5; d_call: NA; cdr3_aa: CASGQPKRTGQETQYF; cdr3_nt: TGCGCCAGCGGCCAACCCAAGAGGACCGGCCAAGAGACCCAGTACTTC
v_call: TRBV20-1; clone_size: many; j_call: TRBJ2-4; d_call: NA; cdr3_aa: CSASSGPKNIQYF; cdr3_nt: TGCAGTGCTAGTTCGGGGCCCAAAAACATTCAGTACTTC
v_call: TRBV10-2; clone_size: NA; j_call: TRBJ2-1; d_call: NA; cdr3_aa: CANREGQREQFF; cdr3_nt: TGCGCCAACAGAGAGGGGCAGCGTGAGCAGTTCTTC
v_call: TRBV6-1; clone_size: NA; j_call: TRBJ1-1; d_call: NA; cdr3_aa: CASSVQRDTKALF; cdr3_nt: TGTGCCAGCAGTGTACAGAGAGACACTAAAGCTTTATTT
v_call: TRBV28; clone_size: NA; j_call: TRBJ2-3; d_call: TRBD2; cdr3_aa: CASSPGTSERALEDTQYF; cdr3_nt: TGTGCCAGCAGTCCCGGGACTAGTGAGAGGGCCCTCGAAGATACGCAGTATTTT
v_call: TRBV20-1; clone_size: NA; j_call: TRBJ2-7; d_call: TRBD1; cdr3_aa: CSARVGTGIWEQYF; cdr3_nt: TGCAGTGCTAGAGTCGGGACAGGTATATGGGAGCAGTACTTC
v_call: TRBV11-2; clone_size: NA; j_call: TRBJ2-1; d_call: TRBD2; cdr3_aa: CVSSRMILAGDNEQLF; cdr3_nt: TGTGTCAGCAGCCGGATGATACTAGCGGGGGACAATGAACAGTTATTC
v_call: TRBV12-3/TRBV12-4; clone_size: NA; j_call: TRBJ1-3; d_call: TRBD1; cdr3_aa: CASSRSGQGKNTKYF; cdr3_nt: TGTGCCAGCAGTCGCTCGGGACAGGGAAAAAACACCAAATATTTT
v_call: TRBV20-1; clone_size: NA; j_call: TRBJ2-2; d_call: NA; cdr3_aa: CSATRAQGREQFF; cdr3_nt: TGCAGTGCCACCAGGGCGCAAGGCAGGGAGCAGTTTTTT
v_call: TRBV10-3; clone_size: NA; j_call: TRBJ1-5; d_call: NA; cdr3_aa: CAINGTQGYQPRHF; cdr3_nt: TGTGCCATCAATGGAACGCAGGGATATCAGCCCCGGCATTTT
v_call: TRBV20-1; clone_size: NA; j_call: TRBJ2-2; d_call: NA; cdr3_aa: CSAARVQGGELFF; cdr3_nt: TGCAGTGCCGCCAGGGTGCAAGGAGGGGAGCTGTTTTTT
v_call: TRBV20-1; clone_size: NA; j_call: TRBJ2-7; d_call: TRBD2; cdr3_aa: CTVSGRAKEQYF; cdr3_nt: TGCACTGTTAGCGGGAGGGCCAAGGAGCAGTACTTC
v_call: TRBV20-1; clone_size: NA; j_call: TRBJ2-3; d_call: NA; cdr3_aa: CSARDFRGTSGTQYF; cdr3_nt: TGCAGTGCTAGAGATTTCAGGGGGACTTCTGGTACGCAATATTTT
v_call: TRBV29-1; clone_size: NA; j_call: TRBJ2-5; d_call: NA; cdr3_aa: CSVEQQHQEIQHF; cdr3_nt: TGCAGCGTTGAACAACAGCACCAAGAGATCCAGCACTTC
v_call: TRBV7-9; clone_size: NA; j_call: TRBJ2-7; d_call: NA; cdr3_aa: CASILDRRGVYEQYF; cdr3_nt: TGTGCCAGCATTCTCGATCGGAGGGGGGTCTACGAGCAGTACTTC
v_call: TRBV10-3; clone_size: NA; j_call: TRBJ2-2; d_call: NA; cdr3_aa: CAISESGETLELFF; cdr3_nt: TGTGCCATCAGTGAGTCCGGGGAGACCCTGGAGCTGTTTTTT
v_call: TRBV20-1; clone_size: NA; j_call: TRBJ2-5; d_call: NA; cdr3_aa: CSAPYINFQENQYF; cdr3_nt: TGCAGTGCTCCGTACATTAACTTTCAAGAGAACCAGTACTTC
v_call: TRBV28; clone_size: NA; j_call: TRBJ2-7; d_call: TRBD2; cdr3_aa: CANSFLTGGFYEQYF; cdr3_nt: TGTGCCAACAGTTTTTTGACGGGGGGATTCTACGAACAGTACTTC
v_call: TRBV12-3/TRBV12-4; clone_size: many; j_call: TRBJ2-7; d_call: NA; cdr3_aa: CASSTTGPTLYEQYF; cdr3_nt: TGTGCCAGCAGTACAACAGGGCCAACTCTCTACGAGCAGTACTTC
v_call: TRBV11-1; clone_size: NA; j_call: TRBJ2-3; d_call: TRBD1; cdr3_aa: CGSIATGADTQYF; cdr3_nt: TGTGGCAGCATAGCTACAGGGGCTGATACGCAGTATTTT
v_call: TRBV4-1; clone_size: NA; j_call: TRBJ2-1; d_call: TRBD1; cdr3_aa: CASGHSGQGIHNNEQFF; cdr3_nt: TGCGCCAGCGGCCATTCCGGACAGGGGATACACAACAATGAGCAGTTCTTC
v_call: TRBV7-9; clone_size: few; j_call: TRBJ2-7; d_call: TRBD2; cdr3_aa: CASILDRGGVFEQYF; cdr3_nt: TGTGCCAGCATTCTCGATCGGGGGGGGGTCTTCGAGCAGTACTTC
v_call: TRBV20-1; clone_size: NA; j_call: TRBJ2-2; d_call: TRBD2; cdr3_aa: CSASHSGISGELFF; cdr3_nt: TGCAGTGCTAGTCATAGCGGGATTTCCGGGGAACTGTTTTTT